This T cell receptor (beta chain) comes out of a study of T cells in localized non-small cell lung cancer. Germline V gene sequence: CDR1 KGHSH, CDR2 LQKENI. V trimming: 2 bases; J trimming: 0 bases; junction bases outside the gene matches: 6. The CDR3 length is 17 residues. Measured with immunoSEQ multiplex PCR; TCRdb has only the in-frame clones, and not every one. The sample carries roughly 2,000 clones, roughly 24% recorded once. The specimen was normal lung tissue next to the tumor, collected before any cancer treatment. The rearrangement links TRBV18 to TRBJ2-2, with 7 bases matching TRBD2. The receptor's source is a male donor older than 55 with stage I lung adenocarcinoma. CDR3: CASSPNSLAANTGELFF. DNA of the CDR3: TGTGCCAGCTCACCAAACTCCCTAGCGGCGAACACCGGGGAGCTGTTTTTT.